The sequence of this TCR beta chain was determined in a study of blood T cell repertoires in COVID-19. About the research overall: From the United States, Italy and Spain came samples of acute and convalescent COVID-19.

This clone was seen more than once but under ten times. The CDR3 sequence is 13 residues long. V lost 0 bases and J lost 6, with 7 bases in between. The germline CDR1 and CDR2 sequences are KGHDR and SFDVKD. Clones were sequenced by immunoSEQ multiplex PCR, and TCRdb holds only the in-frame ones, with some missing. The sample carries 300,000 to 400,000 clones, 75% to 90% recorded once. Ages ranged from roughly 18 to 100 years, with residence in 24 US areas. Assignments of participants to cohorts depended upon their own reported clinical history. Individuals in the exposed group had encountered a COVID-19 case within 2 weeks preceding study entry.

The receptor's source is a woman aged 30 to 39 who had been exposed to COVID-19. This chain links TRBV24-1 with TRBJ1-1; TRBD1 might be the D (5 bases). Sequencing was performed on PBMCs or T cells enriched from blood (not recorded which). The CDR3 region has the DNA TGTGCCACCAGTGATTTGATAGGGGCTGAAGCTTTCTTT. Amino acid sequence: CATSDLIGAEAFF.